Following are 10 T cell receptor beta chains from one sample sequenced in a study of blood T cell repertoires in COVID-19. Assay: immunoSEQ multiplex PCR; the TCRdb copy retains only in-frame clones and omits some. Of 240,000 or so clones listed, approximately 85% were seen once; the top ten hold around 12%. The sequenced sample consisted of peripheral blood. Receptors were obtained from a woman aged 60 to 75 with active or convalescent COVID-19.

CDR3 nucleotides: TGTGCCAGCAGCCCCCGTGGTACAGGGAGGGGCACTGAAGCTTTCTTT. Translating gives CASSPRGTGRGTEAFF. This chain connects TRBV7-6 to TRBJ1-1, with D perhaps matching TRBD1 (6 bases). The V gene lost 5 bases and the J gene lost 4 bases, with 20 bases spanning the gap. Germline V gene data show CDR1 as SGHVS and CDR2 as FNYEAQ. The CDR3 has 16 amino acids. The full variable domain, with the rest looked up from reference TRBV7-6 and TRBJ1-1, is GAGVSQSPRYKVTKRGQDVALRCDPISGHVSLYWYRQALGQGPEFLTYFNYEAQQDKSGLPNDRFSAERPEGSISTLTIQRTEQRDSAMYRCASSPRGTGRGTEAFFGQGTRLTVV.

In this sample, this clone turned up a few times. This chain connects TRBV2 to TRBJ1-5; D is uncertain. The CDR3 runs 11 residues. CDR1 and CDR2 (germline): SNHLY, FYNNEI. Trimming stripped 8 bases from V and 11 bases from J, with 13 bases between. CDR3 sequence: CASGGLWAQHF. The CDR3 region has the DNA TGTGCCAGCGGCGGCCTATGGGCCCAGCATTTT.

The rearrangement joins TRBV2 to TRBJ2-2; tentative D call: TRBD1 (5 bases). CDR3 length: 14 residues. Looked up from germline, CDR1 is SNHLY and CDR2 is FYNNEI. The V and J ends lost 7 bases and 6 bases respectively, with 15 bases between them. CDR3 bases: TGTGCCAGCAATAATGCAGGGTGGGCCGGGGAGCTGTTTTTT. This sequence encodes CASNNAGWAGELFF.

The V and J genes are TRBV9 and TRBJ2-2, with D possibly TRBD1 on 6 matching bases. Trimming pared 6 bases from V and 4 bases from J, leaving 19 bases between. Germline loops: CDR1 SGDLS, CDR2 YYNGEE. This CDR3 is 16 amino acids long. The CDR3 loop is CASTSGGDNPTGELFF. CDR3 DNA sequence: TGTGCCAGCACCTCTGGGGGCGATAACCCCACCGGGGAGCTGTTTTTT.

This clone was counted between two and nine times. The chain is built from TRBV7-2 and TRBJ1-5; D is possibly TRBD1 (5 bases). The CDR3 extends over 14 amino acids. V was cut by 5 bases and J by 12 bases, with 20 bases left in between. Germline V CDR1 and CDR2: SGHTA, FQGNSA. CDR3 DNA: TGTGCCAGCAGCCCCCCCTTTGGACCCGGGGGCCAGCATTTT. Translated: CASSPPFGPGGQHF.

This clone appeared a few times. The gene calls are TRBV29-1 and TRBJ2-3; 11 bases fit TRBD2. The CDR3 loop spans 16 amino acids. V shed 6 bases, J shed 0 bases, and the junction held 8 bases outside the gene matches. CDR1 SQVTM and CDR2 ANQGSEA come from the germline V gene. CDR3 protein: CSVHRLAGSSTDTQYF. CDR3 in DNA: TGCAGCGTCCACCGACTAGCGGGATCAAGCACAGATACGCAGTATTTT.

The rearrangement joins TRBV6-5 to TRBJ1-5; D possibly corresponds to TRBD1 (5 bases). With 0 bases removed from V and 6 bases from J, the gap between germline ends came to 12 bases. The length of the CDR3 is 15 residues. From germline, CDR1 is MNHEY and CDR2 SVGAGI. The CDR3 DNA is TGTGCCAGCAGTTACTCGGCGGGGGGGGGTCAGCCCCAGCATTTT. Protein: CASSYSAGGGQPQHF.

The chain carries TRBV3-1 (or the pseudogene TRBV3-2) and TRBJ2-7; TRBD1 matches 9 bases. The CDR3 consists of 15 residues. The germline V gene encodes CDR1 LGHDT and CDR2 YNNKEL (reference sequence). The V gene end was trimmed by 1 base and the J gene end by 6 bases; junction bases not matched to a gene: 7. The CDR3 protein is CASSQALTGGGEQYF. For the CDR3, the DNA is TGTGCCAGCAGCCAAGCTTTGACAGGGGGAGGCGAGCAGTACTTC.

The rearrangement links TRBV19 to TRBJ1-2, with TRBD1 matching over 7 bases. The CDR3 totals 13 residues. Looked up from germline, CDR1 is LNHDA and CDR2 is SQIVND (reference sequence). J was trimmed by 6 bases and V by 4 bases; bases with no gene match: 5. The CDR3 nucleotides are TGTGCCAGTAGTACTCGACAGGGTAATGGCTACACCTTC. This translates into CASSTRQGNGYTF.

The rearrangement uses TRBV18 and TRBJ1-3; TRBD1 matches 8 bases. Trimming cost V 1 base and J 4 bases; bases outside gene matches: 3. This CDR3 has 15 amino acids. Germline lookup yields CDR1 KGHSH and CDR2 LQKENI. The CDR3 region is CASSPLQGEGNTIYF. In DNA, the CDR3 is TGTGCCAGCTCACCACTACAGGGGGAAGGAAACACCATATATTTT.